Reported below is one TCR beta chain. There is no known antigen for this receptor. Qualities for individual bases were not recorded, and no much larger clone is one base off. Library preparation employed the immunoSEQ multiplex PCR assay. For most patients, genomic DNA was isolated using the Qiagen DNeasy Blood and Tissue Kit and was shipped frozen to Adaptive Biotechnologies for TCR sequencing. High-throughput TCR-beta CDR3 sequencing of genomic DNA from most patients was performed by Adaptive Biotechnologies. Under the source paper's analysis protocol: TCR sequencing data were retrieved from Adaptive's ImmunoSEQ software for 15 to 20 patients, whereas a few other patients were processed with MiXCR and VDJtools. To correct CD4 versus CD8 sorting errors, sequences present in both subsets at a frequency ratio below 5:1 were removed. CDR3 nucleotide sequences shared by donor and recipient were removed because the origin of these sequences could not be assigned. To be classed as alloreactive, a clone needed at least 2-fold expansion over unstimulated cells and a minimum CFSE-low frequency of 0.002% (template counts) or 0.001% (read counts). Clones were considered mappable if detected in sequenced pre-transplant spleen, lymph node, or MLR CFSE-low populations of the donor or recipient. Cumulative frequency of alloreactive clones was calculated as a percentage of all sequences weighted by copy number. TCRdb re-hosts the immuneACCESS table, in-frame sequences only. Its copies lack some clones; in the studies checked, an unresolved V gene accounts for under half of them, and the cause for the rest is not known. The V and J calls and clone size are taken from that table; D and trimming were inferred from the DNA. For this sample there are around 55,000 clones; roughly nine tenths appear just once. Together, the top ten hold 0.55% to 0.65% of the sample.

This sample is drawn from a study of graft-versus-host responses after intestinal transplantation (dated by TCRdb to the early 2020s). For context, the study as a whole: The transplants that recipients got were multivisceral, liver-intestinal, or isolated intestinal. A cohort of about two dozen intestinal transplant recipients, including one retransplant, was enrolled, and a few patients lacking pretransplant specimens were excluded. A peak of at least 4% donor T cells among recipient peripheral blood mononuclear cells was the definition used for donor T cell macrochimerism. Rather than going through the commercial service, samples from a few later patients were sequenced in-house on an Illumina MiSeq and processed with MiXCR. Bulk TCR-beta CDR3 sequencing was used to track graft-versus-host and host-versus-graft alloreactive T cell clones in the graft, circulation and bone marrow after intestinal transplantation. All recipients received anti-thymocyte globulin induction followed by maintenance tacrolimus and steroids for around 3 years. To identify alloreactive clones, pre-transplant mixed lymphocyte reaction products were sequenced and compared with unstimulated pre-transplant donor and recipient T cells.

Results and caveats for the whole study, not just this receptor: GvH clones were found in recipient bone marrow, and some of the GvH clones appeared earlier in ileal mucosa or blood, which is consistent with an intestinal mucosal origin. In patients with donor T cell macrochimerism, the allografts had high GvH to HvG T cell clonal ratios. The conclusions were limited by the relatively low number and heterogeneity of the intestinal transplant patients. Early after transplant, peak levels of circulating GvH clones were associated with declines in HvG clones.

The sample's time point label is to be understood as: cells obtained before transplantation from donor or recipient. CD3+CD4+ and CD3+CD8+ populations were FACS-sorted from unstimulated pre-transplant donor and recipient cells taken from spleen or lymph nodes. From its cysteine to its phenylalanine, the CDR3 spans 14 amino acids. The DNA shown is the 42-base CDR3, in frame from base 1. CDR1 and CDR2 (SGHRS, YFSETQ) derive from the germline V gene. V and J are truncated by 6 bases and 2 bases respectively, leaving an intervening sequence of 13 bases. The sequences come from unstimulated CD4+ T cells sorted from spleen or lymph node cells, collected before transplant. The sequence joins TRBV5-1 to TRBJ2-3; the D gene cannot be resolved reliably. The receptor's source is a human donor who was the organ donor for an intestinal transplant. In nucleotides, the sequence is TGCGCCAGCAAGCCAGGTACAACCACAGATACGCAGTATTTT. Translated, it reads CASKPGTTTDTQYF.